The 15 T cell receptor beta chains below all came from one sample that was sequenced in a study of T cells after yellow fever vaccination (dated by TCRdb to the late 2010s). The library was generated by 5' RACE. The instrument was an Illumina HiSeq 2500. TCRdb's own reprocessing of the public reads used fastp at Q25 and MiXCR and kept productive beta chains. Each entry merges the rows of one CDR3 protein and shows their most common DNA and genes. Here the sample has about 240,000 distinct CDR3 sequences; 6.9% occur a single time. The ten largest clones capture over 0.65% of the sample. The label giving this sample's treatment or condition can be read as: live attenuated yellow fever vaccine strain. This material consisted of CD4+ T cells sorted from PBMCs, taken 15 days after the yellow fever booster vaccination. All receptors come from a man aged 25 to 40 who received the YFV17D yellow fever vaccine.

This clonotype was seen repeatedly, ten times or more. The V call is TRBV20-1, the J call TRBJ2-1, with D hard to call. CDR3 length equals 11 residues. Germline-derived CDR1 and CDR2 are DFQATT and SNEGSKA (reference sequence). CDR3 sequence reads: CSASVNNEQFF. CDR3 bases: TGCAGCGCCTCAGTTAACAATGAGCAGTTCTTC.

This clonotype was picked up a small number of times. The genes are TRBV30 and TRBJ2-4; D gene uncertain. There are 13 residues in the CDR3. The V and J ends lost 2 bases and 5 bases respectively, with 10 bases between them. Germline V gene data show CDR1 as GTSNPN and CDR2 as SVGIG (reference sequence). Here the CDR3 reads CAWSTHGENIQYF. The CDR3 DNA sequence: TGTGCCTGGAGTACCCATGGGGAAAACATTCAGTACTTC.

The genes are TRBV18 and TRBJ2-1; D is undetermined. Germline CDR1 reads KGHSH; CDR2 reads LQKENI. Trimming took off 2 bases at V and 5 bases at J, with 7 bases between the two ends. This CDR3 spans 13 amino acids. The CDR3 DNA follows: TGTGCCAGCTCACCAGATAGCCACAATGAGCAGTTCTTC. Its translation is CASSPDSHNEQFF.

The chain joins TRBV6-5 to TRBJ2-5; D unclear. The length of the CDR3 is 15 residues. V was cut by 2 bases and J by 3 bases, with 13 bases left in between. Germline CDR1 reads MNHEY; CDR2 reads SVGAGI. The CDR3 protein is CASSYVPVDKETQYF. CDR3 sequence (DNA): TGTGCCAGCAGTTACGTCCCAGTGGATAAAGAGACCCAGTACTTC.

This clonotype has only a few counts. The chain uses TRBV9 and TRBJ1-1; D is uncertain. Trimming took off 0 bases at V and 3 bases at J, with 6 bases between the two ends. Germline CDR1 and CDR2: SGDLS and YYNGEE. This CDR3 spans 13 amino acids. CDR3 in DNA: TGTGCCAGCAGCGTAGCCCTGGACACTGAAGCTTTCTTT. Protein product: CASSVALDTEAFF.

The sample holds a few counts of this clonotype. The DNA for the CDR3 is TGTGCCAGCAGCCCAGCGGGAGAGGGCGATACGCAGTATTTT. This gives the protein CASSPAGEGDTQYF. V and J are TRBV6-2 or TRBV6-3 and TRBJ2-3; 8 bases line up with TRBD2. CDR1 MNHEY and CDR2 SVGEGT come from the germline V gene. The CDR3 runs to 14 residues. Losses at the gene ends were 6 bases for V and 6 bases for J; bases not matched to a gene: 8.

This clonotype has a handful of counts. V is TRBV4-2 and J is TRBJ2-5; tentative D call: TRBD2 (6 bases). V was shortened by 1 base and J by 2 bases, with 8 bases between the two germline ends. The CDR3 sequence is 14 residues long. From germline, CDR1 is LGHNA and CDR2 YNFKEQ. The CDR3 loop is CASSQVAVQETQYF. The DNA for the CDR3 is TGTGCCAGCAGCCAAGTAGCGGTACAAGAGACCCAGTACTTC.

This chain connects TRBV10-3 to TRBJ2-7, with a weak D call TRBD1 (8 bases). V lost 7 bases and J 2 bases, leaving 15 bases between the germline ends. Looked up from germline, CDR1 is ENHRY and CDR2 is SYGVKD. This CDR3 contains 14 residues. CDR3 sequence (DNA): TGTGCCATCAATCGAGCGGGACAGGCCTACGAGCAGTACTTC. The encoded protein is CAINRAGQAYEQYF.

The V gene is TRBV10-1, the J gene TRBJ2-5; D is ambiguous. V dropped 3 bases and J dropped 4 bases, with 12 bases sitting between them. CDR3 length: 14 residues. From germline, CDR1 is WNHNN and CDR2 SYGVQD (reference sequence). The CDR3 nucleotides are TGCGCCAGCAGTGAACAGCCTACGCGAGAGACCCAGTACTTC. It specifies CASSEQPTRETQYF.

The gene calls are TRBV7-8 and TRBJ2-7; 8 nucleotides agree with TRBD1. V shed 0 bases and J 0 bases; nucleotides not matched to a gene: 4. Germline CDR1 is SGHVS and CDR2 is FQNEAQ. The CDR3 totals 16 residues. This CDR3 reads CASSLARTGGSYEQYF. The CDR3, as DNA: TGTGCCAGCAGCTTAGCGAGAACAGGGGGCTCCTACGAGCAGTACTTC.

This chain connects TRBV5-5 to TRBJ1-2; TRBD1 matches 8 bases. J lost 7 bases, V lost 4 bases, and 15 bases had no gene match. Germline assignment: CDR1 SGHKS and CDR2 YYEKEE (reference sequence). The CDR3 contains 16 residues. CDR3 bases: TGTGCCAGCAGCCCGGGGCCAACAACAGGGACAGGTGGCTACACCTTC. Protein product: CASSPGPTTGTGGYTF. The full variable domain, in which reference TRBV5-5 and TRBJ1-2 provide the parts outside the CDR3, is DAGVTQSPTHLIKTRGQQVTLRCSPISGHKSVSWYQQVLGQGPQFIFQYYEKEERGRGNFPDRFSARQFPNYSSELNVNALLLGDSALYLCASSPGPTTGTGGYTFGSGTRLTVV.

CDR3 DNA sequence: TGTGCCACCCAACTAGCGGGAGGAACCACAGATACGCAGTATTTT. Translating gives CATQLAGGTTDTQYF. The gene calls are TRBV7-2 and TRBJ2-3; TRBD2 matches 12 bases. Germline loops: CDR1 SGHTA, CDR2 FQGNSA. This CDR3 has 15 amino acids. Trimming took 10 bases from V and 2 from J; bases not matched to a gene: 7.

This clonotype was seen more than once but under ten times. The CDR3, as DNA: TGTGCCAGCAGCTTAGCGCTAGGGGAGGGTCAGCCCCAGCATTTT. This encodes CASSLALGEGQPQHF. The V call is TRBV7-9, the J call TRBJ1-5; TRBD1 might be the D (5 bases). This CDR3 has 15 amino acids. The V end lost 0 bases, the J end lost 6 bases, and 12 bases lay between the germline ends. Germline V gives CDR1 SEHNR, CDR2 FQNEAQ (reference sequence).

The chain couples TRBV6-5 to TRBJ2-2; 7 nucleotides match TRBD1. The germline V gene has CDR1 MNHEY and CDR2 SVGAGI. V shed 2 bases, J shed 2 bases, and the junction held 5 bases outside the gene matches. The CDR3 loop spans 16 amino acids. Here the CDR3 reads CASSYHGTVNTGELFF. In DNA form, the CDR3 reads TGTGCCAGCAGTTACCATGGGACAGTTAACACCGGGGAGCTGTTTTTT.

This clonotype was observed many times. The rearrangement joins TRBV28 to TRBJ2-7, with D possibly TRBD1 on 5 matching bases. The ends were cut back, 2 bases at V and 1 base at J, with 9 bases in the middle. Germline CDR1 reads MDHEN; CDR2 reads SYDVKM. This CDR3 has 14 amino acids. CDR3 loop: CASSLPPGSYEQYF. CDR3 nucleotide sequence: TGTGCCAGCAGTTTACCCCCAGGGTCCTACGAGCAGTACTTC.